The 24 T cell receptor beta chains given below trace back to one sample, sequenced in a study of OX40 agonist ivuxolimab in advanced cancers. This table comes from immunoSEQ multiplex PCR, and its TCRdb copy is limited to in-frame clones, with some not included. This table holds about 90,000 clones, under 95% found once. The sample was CD4+ or CD8+ T cells sorted from blood, taken in a trial of the OX40 agonist ivuxolimab. The receptor set was obtained from an adult with an advanced solid tumor such as melanoma, head and neck, liver or kidney cancer.

The chain recombines TRBV6-5 with TRBJ2-7; tentative D call: TRBD2 (6 bases). Germline V CDR1 and CDR2: MNHEY, SVGAGI. The CDR3 sequence is 15 residues long. Trimming stripped 3 bases from V and 4 bases from J, with 16 bases between. The CDR3 region has the DNA TGTGCCAGCAGTTATCTCCCGGGAGCGGGTTACGAGCAGTACTTC. The encoded protein is CASSYLPGAGYEQYF.

This clone was picked up one time. The chain links TRBV28 to TRBJ2-3; D possibly corresponds to TRBD1 (5 bases). Germline values: CDR1 MDHEN, CDR2 SYDVKM. V was cut by 2 bases and J by 1 base, with 19 bases left in between. This CDR3 has 18 amino acids. The CDR3 DNA reads as TGTGCCAGCAGTTTAAACCGTAGGGGATCGCGGCGCACAGATACGCAGTATTTT. Encoded protein: CASSLNRRGSRRTDTQYF.

V is TRBV5-4 and J is TRBJ2-7; no reliable D call. Looked up from germline, CDR1 is SGHNT and CDR2 is YYREEE (reference sequence). With 4 bases removed from V and 2 bases from J, the gap between germline ends came to 13 bases. CDR3 length: 14 residues. The CDR3 bases are TGTGCCAGCAGCCCGGGTGGTAGACCCTACGAGCAGTACTTC. Protein: CASSPGGRPYEQYF.

V is TRBV2 and J is TRBJ1-5; 12 bases fit TRBD1. The CDR3 is 17 residues long. Germline assignment: CDR1 SNHLY and CDR2 FYNNEI. Trimming at V came to 5 bases and at J to 2 bases, leaving 7 bases not matched to a gene. CDR3 DNA sequence: TGTGCCAGCAGTCCCGGGACAGGGGGCATAGGCAATCAGCCCCAGCATTTT. The encoded protein is CASSPGTGGIGNQPQHF.

The J gene is TRBJ2-3, the V gene TRBV28; possibly TRBD2 for D (6 bases). Germline values: CDR1 MDHEN, CDR2 SYDVKM. V was clipped by 5 bases and J by 4 bases, with 22 bases between them. There are 17 residues in the CDR3. CDR3 DNA sequence: TGTGCCAGCAGTCCCCCCGGGTGGGGGGACCCCCCAGATACGCAGTATTTT. Translation: CASSPPGWGDPPDTQYF.

The CDR3 region has the DNA TGCGCCAGCAGTAAAACTAGCGGAAACAATGAGCAGTTCTTC. Protein: CASSKTSGNNEQFF. The gene calls are TRBV10-1 and TRBJ2-1; 8 positions agree with TRBD2. CDR3 length: 14 residues. J lost 5 bases, V lost 5 bases, and 5 bases had no gene match. Per the germline V gene, CDR1 is WNHNN and CDR2 is SYGVQD (reference sequence).

The chain has TRBV19 and TRBJ1-1; no reliable D call. Germline V CDR1 and CDR2: LNHDA, SQIVND (reference sequence). The CDR3 extends over 13 amino acids. V lost 3 bases to trimming and J lost 1 base, with 6 bases between them. The CDR3 DNA sequence: TGTGCCAGTAGTATTCCTGGGAACACTGAAGCTTTCTTT. Translating it yields CASSIPGNTEAFF. The complete variable domain, with remaining parts taken from reference TRBV19 and TRBJ1-1, reads DGGITQSPKYLFRKEGQNVTLSCEQNLNHDAMYWYRQDPGQGLRLIYYSQIVNDFQKGDIAEGYSVSREKKESFPLTVTSAQKNPTAFYLCASSIPGNTEAFFGQGTRLTVV.

The DNA for the CDR3 is TGTGCCAGCAGCTTATTTGGGGGGCTAGCCAAAAACATTCAGTACTTC. Its protein product is CASSLFGGLAKNIQYF. The chain links TRBV5-8 to TRBJ2-4; D may match TRBD1 or TRBD2 (6 bases each). V dropped 2 bases and J dropped 0 bases, with 12 bases sitting between them. Germline values: CDR1 SGHTS, CDR2 YDEGEE. This CDR3 contains 16 residues.

The chain has TRBV10-3 and TRBJ2-5; 8 nucleotides align to TRBD2. The ends lost 10 bases at V and 2 bases at J; junction bases unmatched: 3. This CDR3 comprises 12 residues. CDR1 and CDR2 (germline): ENHRY, SYGVKD. The CDR3 region is CATSGLQETQYF. DNA for the CDR3: TGTGCCACTAGCGGGTTACAAGAGACCCAGTACTTC.

The chain couples TRBV18 to TRBJ2-2, with 15 bases lining up with TRBD2. This CDR3 region has 18 residues. The V and J ends lost 6 bases and 4 bases, in that order; junction bases with no gene match: 9. The germline gives CDR1 KGHSH, CDR2 LQKENI. The CDR3 sequence: CASSPGTSGRSSTGELFF. CDR3 in DNA: TGTGCCAGCTCCCCTGGGACTAGCGGGAGGTCCAGCACCGGGGAGCTGTTTTTT.

V usage is TRBV6-1 and J usage is TRBJ2-2; D call uncertain. Per the germline V gene, CDR1 is MNHNS and CDR2 is SASEGT. V was shortened by 2 bases and J by 11 bases, with 9 bases between the two germline ends. The CDR3 covers 12 residues. As DNA, the CDR3 is TGTGCCAGCAGTGAATCTGGGCGTGAGCTGTTTTTT. Residues: CASSESGRELFF.

The gene calls are TRBV5-1 and TRBJ1-3, with D uncertain. The CDR3 runs to 14 residues. The V gene's germline CDR1 is SGHRS and CDR2 YFSETQ. Trimming stripped 4 bases from V and 2 bases from J, with 10 bases between. CDR3 nucleotides: TGCGCCAGCAGCCCCGGGTCAGCTGGAAACACCATATATTTT. This codes for CASSPGSAGNTIYF.

The rearrangement links TRBV28 to TRBJ2-6; 9 bases map to TRBD1. CDR3 length: 18 amino acids. Germline V gene lookup returns CDR1 MDHEN and CDR2 SYDVKM. The trim removed 5 bases at V and 2 bases at J, leaving 10 bases unmatched. CDR3 bases: TGTGCCAGCAGTGCAAGGACAGGGGTTGGGCCTGGGGCCAACGTCCTGACTTTC. Encoded protein: CASSARTGVGPGANVLTF.

This chain joins TRBV28 and TRBJ2-7; D is perhaps TRBD1 or TRBD2 (6 bases each). This CDR3 spans 13 amino acids. Trimming pared 5 bases from V and 3 bases from J, leaving 11 bases between. Per the germline V gene, CDR1 is MDHEN and CDR2 is SYDVKM. The CDR3 DNA reads as TGTGCCAGCAGTGGGGGGCACTACTACGAGCAGTACTTC. Amino acid sequence: CASSGGHYYEQYF.

This clone came up a few times. This chain connects TRBV7-9 to TRBJ1-1; tentative D call: TRBD1 (5 bases). Trimming pared 3 bases from V and 7 bases from J, leaving 12 bases between. The germline gives CDR1 SEHNR, CDR2 FQNEAQ (reference sequence). This CDR3 has 13 residues. The CDR3, as DNA: TGTGCCAGCAGCTTTCAGGGATCGGGTGAAGCTTTCTTT. Translated, it gives CASSFQGSGEAFF. The full variable domain, completed using reference TRBV7-9 and TRBJ1-1, is DTGVSQNPRHKITKRGQNVTFRCDPISEHNRLYWYRQTLGQGPEFLTYFQNEAQLEKSRLLSDRFSAERPKGSFSTLEIQRTEQGDSAMYLCASSFQGSGEAFFGQGTRLTVV.

This clone is a singleton in its sample. The chain joins TRBV29-1 to TRBJ2-3; 7 bases are shared with TRBD1. J lost 2 bases, V lost 4 bases, and 3 bases had no gene match. This CDR3 is 13 amino acids long. CDR1 and CDR2 from the germline V gene are SQVTM and ANQGSEA. CDR3 bases: TGCAGCGTTGGGGGGACAGCCACAGATACGCAGTATTTT. Protein product: CSVGGTATDTQYF.

This clone was seen just once. Here the CDR3 reads CASRPGGPPYEQYF. The CDR3 DNA sequence: TGTGCCAGCAGACCGGGGGGGCCGCCCTACGAGCAGTACTTC. V is TRBV28 and J is TRBJ2-7; 8 bases fit TRBD2. V trimming: 6 bases; J trimming: 2 bases; junction bases outside the gene matches: 6. Germline CDR1 reads MDHEN; CDR2 reads SYDVKM. The length of the CDR3 is 14 residues. Using reference TRBV28 and TRBJ2-7 for the parts outside the CDR3, the full variable domain is DVKVTQSSRYLVKRTGEKVFLECVQDMDHENMFWYRQDPGLGLRLIYFSYDVKMKEKGDIPEGYSVSREKKERFSLILESASTNQTSMYLCASRPGGPPYEQYFGPGTRLTVT.

This clone showed up just a few times. This chain connects TRBV9 to TRBJ1-3; D is unresolved. The CDR3 extends over 15 amino acids. The germline V gene encodes CDR1 SGDLS and CDR2 YYNGEE. V was pared by 1 base and J by 0 bases, with 8 bases between. The CDR3 protein is CASSVQASSGNTIYF. The CDR3 region has the DNA TGTGCCAGCAGCGTACAGGCCAGCTCTGGAAACACCATATATTTT.

The rearrangement links TRBV14 to TRBJ1-5, with D unclear. Germline CDR1 and CDR2: SGHDN and FVKESK. This CDR3 spans 14 amino acids. With 4 bases removed from V and 5 bases from J, the gap between germline ends came to 12 bases. Here the CDR3 reads CASSPFGFDQPQHF. DNA of the CDR3: TGTGCCAGCAGCCCTTTCGGGTTCGATCAGCCCCAGCATTTT.

In nucleotides, the CDR3 is TGTGCCAGCAGCTTGGGCCGAGATCAGCCCCAGCATTTT. This gives the protein CASSLGRDQPQHF. The rearrangement uses TRBV5-5 and TRBJ1-5; unclear D gene. CDR1 and CDR2 (germline): SGHKS, YYEKEE (reference sequence). The CDR3 is made up of 13 amino acids. Trimming shortened V by 0 bases and J by 5 bases, and 6 bases separated the two germline ends.

This clone has just one count. The chain recombines TRBV29-1 with TRBJ1-4; TRBD1 matches at 7 bases. Germline V CDR1 and CDR2: SQVTM, ANQGSEA. Trimming at V came to 1 base and at J to 4 bases, leaving 6 bases not matched to a gene. The CDR3 has 15 amino acids. In DNA, the CDR3 is TGCAGCGTTGAAGCAGGGGGGCCGTTTAATGAAAAACTGTTTTTT. Amino acid sequence: CSVEAGGPFNEKLFF.

This chain links TRBV9 with TRBJ2-3; TRBD2 aligns across 10 bases. The junction had 9 bases not matched to a gene; V was cut back by 4 bases and J by 4 bases. CDR1 is SGDLS and CDR2 is YYNGEE in the germline V gene. The CDR3 covers 16 residues. The CDR3 bases are TGTGCCAGCAGCCTGACTAGCGGGTGGGCGTCAGATACGCAGTATTTT. Translation: CASSLTSGWASDTQYF.

The chain couples TRBV11-2 to TRBJ2-7; D uncertain. Germline values: CDR1 SGHAT, CDR2 FQNNGV. V lost 8 bases, J lost 5 bases, and 10 bases lay in between. The CDR3 is made up of 11 amino acids. CDR3 DNA sequence: TGTGCCAGCGGTCTATCCCACGAGCAGTACTTC. This encodes CASGLSHEQYF.

The CDR3 sequence: CASSQDLREKLFF. The CDR3, as DNA: TGCGCCAGCAGCCAAGATTTGAGGGAAAAACTGTTTTTT. V gene TRBV4-1 combines with J gene TRBJ1-4; D not resolved. The CDR3 is made up of 13 amino acids. V was trimmed by 0 bases and J by 8 bases, leaving 7 bases between them. Germline CDR1 is MGHRA and CDR2 is YSYEKL.